The entry below describes one TCR beta chain. With 5 bases removed from V and 5 bases from J, the gap between germline ends came to 10 bases. The CDR3 runs to 12 residues. Germline-derived CDR1 and CDR2 are MNHNY and SVGAGI (reference sequence). TCRdb keeps only in-frame clones here, not all; method: immunoSEQ multiplex PCR. Of about 94,000 clones in the sample, approximately 80% were seen once. The entry originates in a study of blood T cell repertoires in COVID-19. The TCR originated in a human donor in a cohort sampled during active COVID-19. The chain employs TRBV6-6 and TRBJ2-7, with a weak D call TRBD2 (6 bases). Sample: peripheral blood. The CDR3 here is CASSPRGNEQYF. The CDR3, as DNA: TGTGCCAGCAGTCCCCGGGGGAACGAGCAGTACTTC.